Here is one TCR beta chain with its context. Only in-frame clones appear in the TCRdb table, and some are missing; sequencing was by immunoSEQ multiplex PCR. The sample yields 100,000 to 150,000 clones, 92% seen once. Germline V gene sequence: CDR1 SEHNR, CDR2 FQNEAQ (reference sequence). V was shortened by 6 bases and J by 7 bases, with 12 bases between the two germline ends. CDR3 size: 12 residues. The data stem from a study of T cell responses to AZD1222 COVID-19 vaccine. Study at large: It was second doses at about 4 or about 12 weeks that were pooled.

This specimen consisted of peripheral blood, obtained on day 0 of AZD1222 vaccination. The sequence was collected from an adult in good health. The V and J genes are TRBV7-9 and TRBJ1-1; the D gene is possibly TRBD1 (5 bases). The CDR3 sequence: CASRRDSLEAFF. The CDR3 DNA sequence: TGTGCCAGCAGACGTGACAGCCTTGAAGCTTTCTTT.